The clone carrying this T cell receptor beta chain was observed at least ten times. Its antigen is currently unknown. Unique molecular identifiers were incorporated when the TCRbeta library was constructed. TCRdb reanalysed the PCR reads using MiXCR and keeps one entry per CDR3 protein. The sample holds 670,000 or so distinct CDR3 sequences, about an eighth seen once. This sample was taken from a study of T-cell reconstitution after alpha-beta-depleted transplantation in children. Notes on the study in general: T-cell counts and diversity were attributed mostly to newly produced T cells one year after transplant. After transplant, at about two months, alpha-beta T cells were reportedly derived from several hundred expanded graft clones.

CDR1 DFQATT and CDR2 SNEGSKA come from the germline V gene (reference sequence). With V trimmed by 6 bases and J by 3 bases, 5 bases remained unmatched. The CDR3 sequence is 14 residues long. The clonotype comes from a girl aged 2-10 years with congenital amegakaryocytic thrombocytopenia, due to receive a stem cell transplant. The chain links TRBV20-1 to TRBJ2-7; TRBD2 aligns across 13 bases. The sample was PBMCs, taken before TCRalphabeta/CD19-depleted stem cell transplant. The CDR3, as DNA: TGCAGTGCGGTCCGGACTAGCGGGAGCTACGAGCAGTACTTC. Translated, it gives CSAVRTSGSYEQYF.